These 2 T cell receptor beta chains were all obtained from the same sample, sequenced in a study of regulatory T cells in long-lasting Graves disease (dated by TCRdb to the early 2020s). Libraries were constructed by multiplex PCR. The instrument given in TCRdb is Illumina HiSeq 4000. TCR beta libraries were built with iRepertoire HTBI primers and Arm-PCR amplification of CDR3 regions. TCRdb took the public reads, trimmed them with fastp at Q25, ran MiXCR for clone calling and kept in-frame beta chains. Entries are consolidated by CDR3 protein sequence, retaining the most common genes and DNA. This sample has around 460,000 distinct CDR3 sequences in its table, and roughly 15% of those were observed once. Approximately 17% of the sample belongs to the ten largest clones. This sample's time point label indicates: newly diagnosed GD, antithyroid drugs for less than 3 months. RNA was extracted from PBMCs in TRIzol for both TCR sequencing and RNA sequencing.

These records were also assigned to another study, of T cells in Graves' hyperthyroidism and ophthalmopathy.

Sequenced material: peripheral blood mononuclear cells (PBMCs), taken at new diagnosis, from a patient treated with antithyroid drugs. The receptors stem from a woman in her forties or fifties with Graves disease. Donor details come from another sample of the same person, matched by shared clones.

This clonotype was seen many times. The chain recombines TRBV30 with TRBJ2-3; no reliable D call. The germline gives CDR1 GTSNPN, CDR2 SVGIG (reference sequence). There are 11 residues in the CDR3. Trimming removed 1 base from V and 5 bases from J, with 4 bases in between. CDR3 nucleotide sequence: TGTGCCTGGAGTGCTAGAGATACGCAGTATTTT. This sequence encodes CAWSARDTQYF.

As regards this clonotype: One base away lies a much larger clone, so this may be a sequencing read error. The chain employs TRBV7-3 and TRBJ1-2, with 9 bases fitting TRBD1. The CDR3 contains 13 residues. CDR1 is SGHTA and CDR2 is FQGTGA in the germline V gene. CDR3 protein: CAGSSGTGYGYTF. The CDR3 bases are TGTGCCGGCAGCTCCGGGACAGGGTATGGCTACACCTTC.